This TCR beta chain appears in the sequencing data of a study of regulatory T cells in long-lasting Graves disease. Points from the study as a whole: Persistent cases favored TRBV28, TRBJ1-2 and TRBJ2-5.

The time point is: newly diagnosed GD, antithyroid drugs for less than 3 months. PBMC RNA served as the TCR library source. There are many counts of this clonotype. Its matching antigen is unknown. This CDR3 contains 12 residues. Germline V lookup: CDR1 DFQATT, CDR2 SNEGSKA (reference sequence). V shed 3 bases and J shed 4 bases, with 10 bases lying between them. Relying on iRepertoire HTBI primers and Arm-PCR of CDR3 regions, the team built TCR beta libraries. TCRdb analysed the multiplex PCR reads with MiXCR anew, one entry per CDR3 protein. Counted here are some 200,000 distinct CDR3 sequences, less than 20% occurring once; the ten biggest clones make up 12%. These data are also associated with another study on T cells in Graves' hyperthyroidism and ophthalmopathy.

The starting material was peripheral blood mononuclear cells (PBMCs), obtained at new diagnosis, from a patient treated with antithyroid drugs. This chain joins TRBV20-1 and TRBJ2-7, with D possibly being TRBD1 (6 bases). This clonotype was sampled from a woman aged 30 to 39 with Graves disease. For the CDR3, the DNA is TGCAGTGCTAGTAAACAGGGATACGAGCAGTACTTC. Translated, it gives CSASKQGYEQYF.